This passage covers 15 T cell receptor beta chains from one sample sequenced in a study of OX40 agonist ivuxolimab in advanced cancers. Using immunoSEQ multiplex PCR, the repertoire was profiled, and TCRdb retains in-frame clones only, with some absent. The table includes over 25,000 clones, more than 70% detected once. The source material was CD4+ or CD8+ T cells sorted from blood, sampled in a trial of the OX40 agonist ivuxolimab. These receptors all come from an adult with an advanced solid tumor such as melanoma, head and neck, liver or kidney cancer.

The rearrangement links TRBV9 to TRBJ2-1, with 10 bases fitting TRBD2. The CDR3 loop spans 15 amino acids. Losses at the gene ends were 5 bases for V and 7 bases for J; bases not matched to a gene: 9. Germline values: CDR1 SGDLS, CDR2 YYNGEE. The CDR3 DNA is TGTGCCAGCAGAGCCGGGATTAGCGGGGGGAATGAGCAGTTCTTC. Protein: CASRAGISGGNEQFF.

J is TRBJ2-7 and V is TRBV6-6, with 7 bases matching TRBD2. V shed 7 bases and J 7 bases; nucleotides not matched to a gene: 10. CDR3 length: 13 amino acids. Per germline, CDR1 MNHNY and CDR2 SVGAGI (reference sequence). CDR3 sequence: CASKREGTGEQYF. CDR3 DNA: TGTGCCAGCAAAAGGGAGGGGACGGGGGAGCAGTACTTC.

The count of this clone is one. The rearrangement uses TRBV5-1 and TRBJ2-5, with D uncertain. V was cut by 0 bases and J by 5 bases, with 11 bases left in between. Germline CDR1 and CDR2: SGHRS and YFSETQ. This CDR3 region has 14 residues. This CDR3 is CASSLVAPPETQYF. The CDR3 coding sequence is TGCGCCAGCAGCTTGGTCGCTCCACCGGAGACCCAGTACTTC.

The CDR3 DNA sequence: TGTGCCAGTAGCAAGGGACAGGGACCGAGCACCTACGAGCAGTACTTC. Its protein product is CASSKGQGPSTYEQYF. The rearrangement links TRBV19 to TRBJ2-7; 9 nucleotides align to TRBD1. From germline, CDR1 is LNHDA and CDR2 SQIVND (reference sequence). This CDR3 contains 16 residues. Trimming took 6 bases from V and 2 from J; bases not matched to a gene: 11.

V is TRBV11-2 and J is TRBJ2-1, with 12 bases that match TRBD2. Trimming at V came to 5 bases and at J to 15 bases, leaving 17 bases not matched to a gene. The germline V gene has CDR1 SGHAT and CDR2 FQNNGV. The CDR3 has 16 residues. CDR3 sequence: CASSRLLAGGPAVSFF. Here the CDR3 DNA reads TGTGCCAGCAGCCGCTTGCTAGCGGGGGGGCCGGCGGTGTCGTTCTTC.

The chain couples TRBV27 to TRBJ1-1; 9 bases line up with TRBD1. V shed 5 bases, J shed 0 bases, and the junction held 7 bases outside the gene matches. The CDR3 loop spans 16 amino acids. Per the germline V gene, CDR1 is MNHEY and CDR2 is SMNVEV (reference sequence). The CDR3 DNA sequence: TGTGCCAGCAGTGAGAACAGGGGGCGATTGAACACTGAAGCTTTCTTT. It specifies CASSENRGRLNTEAFF.

This clone was seen just once. V gene TRBV27 combines with J gene TRBJ2-7, with 7 positions matching TRBD1. Per the germline V gene, CDR1 is MNHEY and CDR2 is SMNVEV (reference sequence). V gave up 6 bases and J gave up 0 bases; unmatched junction bases: 8. The CDR3 is made up of 15 amino acids. CDR3 nucleotide sequence: TGTGCCAGCAGCCTTAAAAGGGACAGCTCCTACGAGCAGTACTTC. This sequence encodes CASSLKRDSSYEQYF.

The chain is built from TRBV6-5 and TRBJ2-7; D is unclear. Germline lookup yields CDR1 MNHEY and CDR2 SVGAGI. The CDR3 contains 14 residues. With 5 bases removed from V and 2 bases from J, the gap between germline ends came to 13 bases. The DNA of the CDR3 is TGTGCCAGCAGTGAAGGTGGCCTGACCTACGAGCAGTACTTC. This sequence encodes CASSEGGLTYEQYF.

This chain links TRBV5-5 with TRBJ1-6, with D perhaps matching TRBD1 (5 bases). Germline V gene sequence: CDR1 SGHKS, CDR2 YYEKEE (reference sequence). The V end lost 6 bases, the J end lost 1 base, and 11 bases lay between the germline ends. This CDR3 is 15 amino acids long. In DNA form, the CDR3 reads TGTGCCAGCAACCTGGGGGGATCCTATAATTCACCCCTCCACTTT. Protein sequence: CASNLGGSYNSPLHF.

The CDR3 spells CAWSDGSNYGYTF. CDR3 nucleotide sequence: TGTGCCTGGAGTGACGGATCTAACTATGGCTACACCTTC. This rearrangement joins TRBV30 to TRBJ1-2; D remains ambiguous. V lost 1 base and J 0 bases, leaving 6 bases between the germline ends. The length of the CDR3 is 13 residues. The germline gives CDR1 GTSNPN, CDR2 SVGIG (reference sequence). Supplemented by reference TRBV30 and TRBJ1-2, the full variable domain reads SQTIHQWPATLVQPVGSPLSLECTVEGTSNPNLYWYRQAAGRGLQLLFYSVGIGQISSEVPQNLSASRPQDRQFILSSKKLLLSDSGFYLCAWSDGSNYGYTFGSGTRLTVV.

This chain joins TRBV2 and TRBJ1-2, with 9 bases aligning to TRBD1. This CDR3 has 13 amino acids. V was clipped by 7 bases and J by 13 bases; unmatched bases: 13. Germline CDR1 and CDR2: SNHLY and FYNNEI. In DNA form, the CDR3 reads TGTGCCAGCACCGAGAGGGACAGGGCCCTCCGCACCTTC. Its protein product is CASTERDRALRTF. Filled out from reference TRBV2 and TRBJ1-2, the complete variable domain reads EPEVTQTPSHQVTQMGQEVILRCVPISNHLYFYWYRQILGQKVEFLVSFYNNEISEKSEIFDDQFSVERPDGSNFTLKIRSTKLEDSAMYFCASTERDRALRTFGSGTRLTVV.

The chain carries TRBV28 and TRBJ2-7; D is unresolved. Germline CDR1 and CDR2: MDHEN and SYDVKM. CDR3 size: 11 residues. With 6 bases removed from V and 6 bases from J, the gap between germline ends came to 9 bases. The DNA of the CDR3 is TGTGCCAGCAGACTGTGGGGCGAGCAGTACTTC. It specifies CASRLWGEQYF.

CDR3 residues: CASLRDSGANVLTF. The CDR3 region has the DNA TGTGCCAGCCTGCGCGACTCTGGGGCCAACGTCCTGACTTTC. The chain employs TRBV6-5 and TRBJ2-6; D not certain. Germline V gives CDR1 MNHEY, CDR2 SVGAGI. V lost 8 bases and J lost 0, with 8 bases in between. This CDR3 is built from 14 residues.

This clone was detected only once. V and J are TRBV10-1 and TRBJ2-3; 10 bases align to TRBD1. The germline V gene encodes CDR1 WNHNN and CDR2 SYGVQD (reference sequence). With V trimmed by 6 bases and J by 6 bases, 3 bases remained unmatched. This CDR3 contains 13 residues. The CDR3 nucleotides read TGCGCCAGCAGCGCGGACAGGGGGGATACGCAGTATTTT. It specifies CASSADRGDTQYF.

The chain joins TRBV6-6 to TRBJ2-3; 10 bases match TRBD2. From germline, CDR1 is MNHNY and CDR2 SVGAGI (reference sequence). There are 16 residues in the CDR3. The trim removed 4 bases at V and 1 base at J, leaving 5 bases unmatched. CDR3 in DNA: TGTGCCAGCAGTTCCGGACTAGCGGCACGCACAGATACGCAGTATTTT. Protein product: CASSSGLAARTDTQYF.